This T cell receptor (beta chain) was obtained from a study of blood T cell repertoires in COVID-19 (dated by TCRdb to the early 2020s). Broadly, across the study: Collaborator samples came from the United States, Italy and Spain and covered acute and convalescent phases of COVID-19. The prospective study material was composed of cDNA or gDNA derived from T cells, B-cell-depleted T cells, or PBMCs. Deeply sampled blood TCRbeta repertoires from subjects exposed to, actively infected with, or recovered from COVID-19 were included in the dataset. A freely available public database, intended as a resource for researchers studying the immune response to SARS-CoV-2, is where the repertoires were released. The samples were drawn from two sources: the first 160 participants of the ongoing ImmuneRACE study, and 950 to 1,500 subjects contributed by 6 global collaborators. The sample metadata nearly always contained a de-identified subject ID, COVID-19 status, age in years and sex. Where available, HLA class I and class II types were taken from metadata supplied by the sample provider and were not determined by assay-based typing. The study at large found these results: How much clinical and demographic metadata was included differed by source and by participant, and the metadata was provided uncurated.

For this clone: The antigen it binds to is not known. Per-nucleotide qualities are absent, and no much larger clonotype sits a single base away.

Taken from cysteine to phenylalanine, the CDR3 has 14 residues. This entry keeps only the CDR3 DNA: 42 bases, framed from base 1. At the junction V is shortened by 4 bases and J by 0 bases, with 11 bases in between. Via the germline V gene, CDR1 is SGHRS and CDR2 YFSETQ. Whole blood was collected in K2EDTA tubes by collaborating institutions according to the institutions' own protocols. Collaborator samples were shipped for TCRbeta analysis as frozen whole blood, isolated PBMCs, or DNA extracted from either sample type. TCRbeta CDR3 regions were amplified from genomic DNA using the immunoSEQ Assay, a bias-controlled multiplex PCR. In the authors' own workflow: The number of nucleated cells in each sample was estimated from the amplification of reference gene primers within the assay. To quantify the absolute abundance of each unique TCRbeta CDR3 rearrangement, sequence reads were collapsed and filtered. For each sample, productive Simpson clonality was calculated as the square root of Simpson's diversity index across productive rearrangements. TCRdb obtained this table from immuneACCESS and retained in-frame rearrangements with V and J assigned. These tables miss some clones; where compared with another copy, unresolved V genes account for less than half of the shortfall, and the remainder is unexplained. V, J and clone size reflect that table, while D and trimming were determined from the DNA. The sample table records 200,000 to 300,000 clones; around 85% of these occur just once. Jointly, the top ten make up about 9% of the sample.

This clonotype was obtained from an elderly man with acute or convalescent COVID-19. This chain is built from TRBV5-1 and TRBJ2-7; the D gene is not confidently resolved. The sequencing sample was made of peripheral blood. Here is the DNA: TGCGCCAGCAGCCCCCGGTCGAGCTCCTACGAGCAGTACTTC. This yields the protein CASSPRSSSYEQYF.